Listed here is a single T cell receptor (beta chain). The antigen is not known. Libraries were prepared by immunoSEQ multiplex PCR; TCRdb keeps only in-frame clonotypes and omits some of them. The data show about 92,000 clones, roughly 88% seen once. The sample comes from a study of T cell responses to AZD1222 COVID-19 vaccine. This CDR3 comprises 11 residues. Trimming took 4 bases from V and 9 from J, leaving 7 bases between them. Study-level findings and limits: Spike-specific TCR breadth and depth grew following two AZD1222 doses. Only a handful of AZD1222 recipients, several in all, had baseline seropositivity.

Sequencing was performed on peripheral blood, taken on day 0 of MenACWY control vaccination. This receptor was taken from an adult in good health. The chain is built from TRBV12-3 or TRBV12-4 and TRBJ2-1, with no clear D. CDR3 protein: CASSSGIEQFF. The CDR3 bases are TGTGCCAGCAGTTCTGGTATTGAGCAGTTCTTC.